The 16 T cell receptor beta chains in this list originate from one sample, sequenced in a study of beta chain features in type 1 diabetes listed by TCRdb under 2018. Library prep was done by the immunoSEQ multiplex PCR assay. All of the isolated RNA was reverse transcribed with the High Capacity cDNA Reverse Transcription Kit, so expressed TCRB transcripts were sequenced. The source is immuneACCESS, and TCRdb retained only in-frame sequences with V and J called. Part of the clones is not carried over; for the studies checked, unresolved V genes explain less than half of this, and the remainder is unexplained. The sample table records a few hundred thousand clones; roughly a fifth of these occur just once. 0.044% of the sample belongs to the ten largest clones. The sample taken for sequencing was naive CD4+ T cells from blood. Taken with the paper, the label for cell subset or site translates to: true naive CD4+ T cells. Every receptor here comes from a woman under 30 in good health.

This clone turned up a few times. V gene TRBV25-1 combines with J gene TRBJ2-1; the D gene is possibly TRBD2 (5 bases). Per germline, CDR1 MGHDK and CDR2 SYGVNS. V dropped 1 base and J dropped 7 bases, with 8 bases sitting between them. CDR3 length: 13 amino acids. This CDR3 is CASSESGWNEQFF. The CDR3 DNA reads as TGTGCCAGCAGTGAATCGGGGTGGAATGAGCAGTTCTTC. Based on the CDR3 plus reference TRBV25-1 and TRBJ2-1, the full variable domain is EADIYQTPRYLVIGTGKKITLECSQTMGHDKMYWYQQDPGMELHLIHYSYGVNSTEKGDLSSESTVSRIRTEHFPLTLESARPSHTSQYLCASSESGWNEQFFGPGTRLTVL.

The table lists this clone with a few counts. The chain joins TRBV2 to TRBJ2-2; tentatively, D is TRBD1 (6 bases). This CDR3 comprises 15 residues. The germline V and J ends were trimmed by 5 bases and 5 bases, with 15 bases remaining between them. Germline values: CDR1 SNHLY, CDR2 FYNNEI. In DNA, the CDR3 is TGTGCCAGCAGTTCTGGACAGTCAACGACCGGGGAGCTGTTTTTT. Amino acid sequence: CASSSGQSTTGELFF.

This clone was counted only a few times. The rearrangement joins TRBV4-1 to TRBJ2-5; possible D gene TRBD1, 6 bases. CDR3 length: 14 amino acids. The germline gives CDR1 MGHRA, CDR2 YSYEKL. V was shortened by 5 bases and J by 1 base, with 11 bases between the two germline ends. CDR3 sequence: CASSKSDSQETQYF. The CDR3 DNA follows: TGCGCCAGCAGCAAATCGGACAGCCAAGAGACCCAGTACTTC.

A remark on this clone: Other DNA sequences of this sample code for an identical CDR3. The gene calls are TRBV2 and TRBJ2-7; the D is unclear. The CDR3 is 11 amino acids. Germline CDR1 reads SNHLY; CDR2 reads FYNNEI. V was pared by 4 bases and J by 3 bases, with 4 bases between. CDR3 region: CASSAVYEQYF. The DNA for the CDR3 is TGTGCCAGCAGTGCCGTCTACGAGCAGTACTTC. The whole variable domain, filled in from reference TRBV2 and TRBJ2-7, reads EPEVTQTPSHQVTQMGQEVILRCVPISNHLYFYWYRQILGQKVEFLVSFYNNEISEKSEIFDDQFSVERPDGSNFTLKIRSTKLEDSAMYFCASSAVYEQYFGPGTRLTVT.

There are a few counts of this clone. The chain is built from TRBV13 and TRBJ2-3; 8 bases map to TRBD2. V lost 4 bases, J lost 2 bases, and 8 bases stayed unmatched. Germline-derived CDR1 and CDR2 are PRHDT and FYEKMQ (reference sequence). CDR3 length: 16 residues. The chain's CDR3 is CASSSPLAGNTDTQYF. The CDR3, as DNA: TGTGCCAGCAGCTCCCCCCTAGCGGGTAACACAGATACGCAGTATTTT.

This clone was recorded a few times. This rearrangement joins TRBV19 to TRBJ2-7, with TRBD1 identical over 7 bases. Germline CDR1 and CDR2: LNHDA and SQIVND (reference sequence). CDR3 length equals 14 residues. Unmatched junction bases numbered 6, after V lost 5 bases and J lost 2 bases. CDR3 bases: TGTGCCAGTAGTTTTCGACAGGGAACCTACGAGCAGTACTTC. Residues: CASSFRQGTYEQYF.

The chain recombines TRBV11-2 with TRBJ2-1; no firm D call. The CDR3 spans 12 residues. Germline loops: CDR1 SGHAT, CDR2 FQNNGV. V lost 5 bases and J lost 4, with 6 bases in between. CDR3 nucleotides: TGTGCCAGCAGCATTCCTTACAATGAGCAGTTCTTC. Translating it yields CASSIPYNEQFF.

The CDR3 DNA sequence: TGCGCCAGCAGCCGCCGGGACAGAGCCACAGATACGCAGTATTTT. Translating gives CASSRRDRATDTQYF. The chain combines TRBV4-3 with TRBJ2-3, with 7 bases aligning to TRBD1. Germline V lookup: CDR1 LGHNA, CDR2 YSLEER. This CDR3 is 15 amino acids long. J gave up 2 bases and V 4 bases, and 6 bases lay outside the gene matches.

The CDR3 DNA is TGTGCCAGCAGCTTGGGAGGACTAGCGGTAACAGATACGCAGTATTTT. Its protein is CASSLGGLAVTDTQYF. The genes are TRBV7-9 and TRBJ2-3, with 10 bases fitting TRBD2. Per the germline V gene, CDR1 is SEHNR and CDR2 is FQNEAQ (reference sequence). V lost 3 bases and J lost 3; bases outside the gene matches: 6. The CDR3 length is 16 residues.

This clone has more than one count but fewer than ten. The rearrangement uses TRBV30 and TRBJ1-5, with D possibly TRBD1 on 5 matching bases. Germline loops: CDR1 GTSNPN, CDR2 SVGIG (reference sequence). This CDR3 region has 15 residues. V lost 0 bases to trimming and J lost 8 bases, with 17 bases between them. CDR3 coding DNA: TGTGCCTGGAGTGTACGGGGGGTCCCTCCGGAGCCCCAGCATTTT. This translates into CAWSVRGVPPEPQHF. Filled out from reference TRBV30 and TRBJ1-5, the complete variable domain reads SQTIHQWPATLVQPVGSPLSLECTVEGTSNPNLYWYRQAAGRGLQLLFYSVGIGQISSEVPQNLSASRPQDRQFILSSKKLLLSDSGFYLCAWSVRGVPPEPQHFGDGTRLSIL.

In this sample, this clone turned up a few times. J is TRBJ2-1 and V is TRBV2; 7 bases are shared with TRBD1. The CDR3 sequence is 16 residues long. Unmatched junction bases numbered 15, after V lost 7 bases and J lost 6 bases. Germline lookup yields CDR1 SNHLY and CDR2 FYNNEI. CDR3 nucleotide sequence: TGTGCCAGCACCGCTTTTGGGGACAGTTTAAGCAATGAGCAGTTCTTC. It translates to CASTAFGDSLSNEQFF.

This sequence joins TRBV5-1 and TRBJ2-1, with 10 bases lining up with TRBD2. CDR1 and CDR2 (germline): SGHRS, YFSETQ. The CDR3 has 15 residues. The V and J ends lost 4 bases and 9 bases, in that order; junction bases with no gene match: 10. The CDR3 coding sequence is TGCGCCAGCAGCCCCCCAGGACTAGCGGAAAGTGAGCAGTTCTTC. This gives the protein CASSPPGLAESEQFF.

This clone was picked up a small number of times. The chain uses TRBV5-4 and TRBJ2-1; 10 nucleotides line up with TRBD2. Germline V gene lookup returns CDR1 SGHNT and CDR2 YYREEE (reference sequence). V lost 3 bases, J lost 5 bases, and 5 bases stayed unmatched. The CDR3 is made up of 15 amino acids. The CDR3 DNA reads TGTGCCAGCAGCTCTTCTAGCGGGAGACACAATGAGCAGTTCTTC. It specifies CASSSSSGRHNEQFF.

This clone came up a few times. This rearrangement joins TRBV7-9 to TRBJ2-2; tentative D call: TRBD1 (5 bases). The CDR3 is made up of 14 amino acids. The germline CDR1 and CDR2 sequences are SEHNR and FQNEAQ (reference sequence). The V end was cut by 5 bases, the J end by 1 base, with 8 bases between. The CDR3 bases are TGTGCCAGCAGCCCGACAGTGAACACCGGGGAGCTGTTTTTT. It is translated as CASSPTVNTGELFF.

The J gene is TRBJ2-3, the V gene TRBV14, with D possibly TRBD1 on 5 matching bases. V was clipped by 4 bases and J by 6 bases, with 17 bases between them. The CDR3 length is 15 residues. CDR1 is SGHDN, CDR2 FVKESK, per germline. CDR3 protein: CASSRERQLWDTQYF. The CDR3 bases are TGTGCCAGCAGCCGTGAACGACAGTTATGGGATACGCAGTATTTT. Based on the CDR3 plus reference TRBV14 and TRBJ2-3, the full variable domain is EAGVTQFPSHSVIEKGQTVTLRCDPISGHDNLYWYRRVMGKEIKFLLHFVKESKQDESGMPNNRFLAERTGGTYSTLKVQPAELEDSGVYFCASSRERQLWDTQYFGPGTRLTVL.

The chain recombines TRBV2 with TRBJ2-1, with 9 bases that match TRBD1. Unmatched junction bases numbered 4, after V lost 7 bases and J lost 6 bases. This CDR3 has 13 residues. From germline, CDR1 is SNHLY and CDR2 FYNNEI. The CDR3 spells CASTRTGVNEQFF. The CDR3 region has the DNA TGTGCCAGCACCCGGACAGGGGTCAATGAGCAGTTCTTC. Full variable domain (outside the CDR3, taken from reference TRBV2 and TRBJ2-1): EPEVTQTPSHQVTQMGQEVILRCVPISNHLYFYWYRQILGQKVEFLVSFYNNEISEKSEIFDDQFSVERPDGSNFTLKIRSTKLEDSAMYFCASTRTGVNEQFFGPGTRLTVL.